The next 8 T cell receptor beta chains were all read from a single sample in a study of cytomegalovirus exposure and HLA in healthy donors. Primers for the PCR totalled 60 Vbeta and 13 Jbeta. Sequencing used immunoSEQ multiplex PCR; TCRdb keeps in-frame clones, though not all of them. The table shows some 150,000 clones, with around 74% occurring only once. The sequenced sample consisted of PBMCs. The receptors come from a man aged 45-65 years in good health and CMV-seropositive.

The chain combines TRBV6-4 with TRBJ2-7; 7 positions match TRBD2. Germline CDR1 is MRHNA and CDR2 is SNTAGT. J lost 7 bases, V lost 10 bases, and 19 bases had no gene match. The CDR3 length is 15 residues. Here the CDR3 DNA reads TGTGCCACCGGATTAGACGGGGGGACTCCTGAGGAGCAGTACTTC. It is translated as CATGLDGGTPEEQYF.

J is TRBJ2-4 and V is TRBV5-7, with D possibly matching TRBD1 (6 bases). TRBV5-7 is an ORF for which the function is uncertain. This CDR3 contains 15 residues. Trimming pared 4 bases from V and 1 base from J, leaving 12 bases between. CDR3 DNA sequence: TGTGCCAGCAGCGGGTTTCAGGGGGCCAAAAACATTCAGTACTTC. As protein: CASSGFQGAKNIQYF.

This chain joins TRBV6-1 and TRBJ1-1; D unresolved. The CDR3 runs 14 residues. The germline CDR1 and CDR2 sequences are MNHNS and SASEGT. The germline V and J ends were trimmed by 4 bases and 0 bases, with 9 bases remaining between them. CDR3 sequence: CASSGVPMNTEAFF. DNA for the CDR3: TGTGCCAGCAGTGGAGTACCCATGAACACTGAAGCTTTCTTT.

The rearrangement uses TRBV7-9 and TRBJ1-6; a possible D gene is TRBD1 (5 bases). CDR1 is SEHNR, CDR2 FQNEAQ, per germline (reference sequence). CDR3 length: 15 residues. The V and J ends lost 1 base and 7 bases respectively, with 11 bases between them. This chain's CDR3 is CASSLGRGTNSPLHF. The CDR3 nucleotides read TGTGCCAGCAGCTTAGGGCGCGGGACGAATTCACCCCTCCACTTT.

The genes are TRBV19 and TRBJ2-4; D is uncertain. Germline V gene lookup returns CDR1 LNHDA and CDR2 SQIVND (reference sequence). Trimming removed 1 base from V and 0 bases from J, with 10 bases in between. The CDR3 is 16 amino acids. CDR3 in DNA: TGTGCCAGTAGTATAGCCAGGCTTGGAGCCAAAAACATTCAGTACTTC. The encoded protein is CASSIARLGAKNIQYF. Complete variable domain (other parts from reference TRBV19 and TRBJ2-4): DGGITQSPKYLFRKEGQNVTLSCEQNLNHDAMYWYRQDPGQGLRLIYYSQIVNDFQKGDIAEGYSVSREKKESFPLTVTSAQKNPTAFYLCASSIARLGAKNIQYFGAGTRLSVL.

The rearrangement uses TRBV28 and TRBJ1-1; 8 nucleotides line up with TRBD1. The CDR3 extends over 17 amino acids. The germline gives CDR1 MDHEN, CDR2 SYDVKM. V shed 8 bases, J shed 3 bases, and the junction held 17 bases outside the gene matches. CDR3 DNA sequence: TGTGCCAGCTCTAAGGCCCGCACTACAGGGGGGCACACTGAAGCTTTCTTT. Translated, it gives CASSKARTTGGHTEAFF.

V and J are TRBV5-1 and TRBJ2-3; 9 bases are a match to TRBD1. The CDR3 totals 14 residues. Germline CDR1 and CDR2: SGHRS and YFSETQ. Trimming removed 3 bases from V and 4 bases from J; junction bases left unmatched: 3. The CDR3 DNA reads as TGCGCCAGCAGCTCCGGACAGGGGTCAGATACGCAGTATTTT. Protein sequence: CASSSGQGSDTQYF.

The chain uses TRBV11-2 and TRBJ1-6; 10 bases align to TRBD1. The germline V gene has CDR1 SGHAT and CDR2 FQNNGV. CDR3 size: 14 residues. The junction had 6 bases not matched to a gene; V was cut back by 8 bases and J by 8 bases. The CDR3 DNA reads TGTGCCAGCGGTCCGGGACAGGGGCATTCACCCCTCCACTTT. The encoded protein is CASGPGQGHSPLHF.